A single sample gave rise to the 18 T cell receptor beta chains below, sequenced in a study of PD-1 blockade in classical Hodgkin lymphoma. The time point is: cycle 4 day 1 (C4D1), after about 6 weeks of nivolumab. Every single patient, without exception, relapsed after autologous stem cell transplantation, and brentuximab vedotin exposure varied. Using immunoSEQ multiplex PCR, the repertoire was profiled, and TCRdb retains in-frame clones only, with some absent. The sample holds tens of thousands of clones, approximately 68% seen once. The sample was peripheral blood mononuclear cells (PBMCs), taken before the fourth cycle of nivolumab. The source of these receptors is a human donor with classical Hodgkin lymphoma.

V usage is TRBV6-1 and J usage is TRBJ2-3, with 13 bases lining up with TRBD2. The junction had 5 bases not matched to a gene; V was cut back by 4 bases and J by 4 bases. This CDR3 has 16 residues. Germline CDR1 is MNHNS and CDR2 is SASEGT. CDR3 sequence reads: CASSGRLAGGPDTQYF. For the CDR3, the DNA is TGTGCCAGCAGTGGACGACTAGCGGGGGGCCCAGATACGCAGTATTTT.

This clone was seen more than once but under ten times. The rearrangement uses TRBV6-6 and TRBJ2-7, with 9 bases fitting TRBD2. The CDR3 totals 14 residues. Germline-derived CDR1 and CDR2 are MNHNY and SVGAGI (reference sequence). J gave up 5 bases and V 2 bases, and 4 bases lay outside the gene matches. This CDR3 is CASSYGGREHEQYF. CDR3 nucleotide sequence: TGTGCCAGCAGTTACGGCGGGAGGGAACACGAGCAGTACTTC.

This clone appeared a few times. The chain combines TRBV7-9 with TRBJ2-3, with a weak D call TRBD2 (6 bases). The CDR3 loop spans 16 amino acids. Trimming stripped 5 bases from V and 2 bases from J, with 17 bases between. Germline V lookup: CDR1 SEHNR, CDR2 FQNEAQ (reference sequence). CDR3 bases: TGTGCCAGCAGCCCCTTTGAGGCGGGGTCCACAGATACGCAGTATTTT. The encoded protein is CASSPFEAGSTDTQYF.

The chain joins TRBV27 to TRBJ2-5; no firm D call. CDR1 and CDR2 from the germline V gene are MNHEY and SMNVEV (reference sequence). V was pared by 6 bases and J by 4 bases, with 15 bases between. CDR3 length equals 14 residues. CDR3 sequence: CASSPTLSGETQYF. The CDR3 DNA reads TGTGCCAGCAGCCCTACCCTCTCGGGAGAGACCCAGTACTTC.

CDR3 bases: TGTGCCAGCAGCTTAGCCGAGACAGGGGGCAATTTAGAGACCCAGTACTTC. Protein product: CASSLAETGGNLETQYF. The rearrangement joins TRBV7-9 to TRBJ2-5; 10 bases align to TRBD1. V gave up 0 bases and J gave up 4 bases; unmatched junction bases: 8. The germline V gene has CDR1 SEHNR and CDR2 FQNEAQ (reference sequence). CDR3 length: 17 residues.

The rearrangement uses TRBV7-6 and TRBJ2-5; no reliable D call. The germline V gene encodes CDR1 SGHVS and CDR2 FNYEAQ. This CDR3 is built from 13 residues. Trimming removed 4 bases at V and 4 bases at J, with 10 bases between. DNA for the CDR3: TGTGCCAGCAGCTCTTCTCTCGGAGAGACCCAGTACTTC. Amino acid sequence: CASSSSLGETQYF.

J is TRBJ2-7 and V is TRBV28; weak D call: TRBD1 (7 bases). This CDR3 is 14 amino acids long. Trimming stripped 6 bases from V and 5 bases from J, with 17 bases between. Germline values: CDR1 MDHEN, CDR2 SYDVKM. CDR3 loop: CASSIKSRGDEQYF. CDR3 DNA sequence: TGTGCCAGCAGCATTAAATCCAGGGGGGACGAGCAGTACTTC.

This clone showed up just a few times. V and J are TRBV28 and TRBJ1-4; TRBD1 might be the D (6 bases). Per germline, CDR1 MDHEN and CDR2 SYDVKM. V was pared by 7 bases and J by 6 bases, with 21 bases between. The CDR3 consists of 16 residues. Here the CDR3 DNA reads TGTGCCAGCATGGACAGTGTCATTCGGGGATATGAAAAACTGTTTTTT. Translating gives CASMDSVIRGYEKLFF.

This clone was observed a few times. This chain's CDR3 is CASSLFILDTQYF. The CDR3 coding sequence is TGTGCCAGCAGCTTATTTATACTCGATACGCAGTATTTT. The gene calls are TRBV11-2 and TRBJ2-3; D is unclear. This CDR3 has 13 amino acids. Trimming stripped 2 bases from V and 6 bases from J, with 9 bases between. CDR1 is SGHAT, CDR2 FQNNGV, per germline.

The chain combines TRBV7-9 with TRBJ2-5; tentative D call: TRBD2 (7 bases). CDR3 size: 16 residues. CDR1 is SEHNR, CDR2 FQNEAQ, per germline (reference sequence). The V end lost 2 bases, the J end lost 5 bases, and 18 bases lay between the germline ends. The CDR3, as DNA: TGTGCCAGCAGCTTATATGGGCGGGGGCTCGGGGAGACCCAGTACTTC. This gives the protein CASSLYGRGLGETQYF.

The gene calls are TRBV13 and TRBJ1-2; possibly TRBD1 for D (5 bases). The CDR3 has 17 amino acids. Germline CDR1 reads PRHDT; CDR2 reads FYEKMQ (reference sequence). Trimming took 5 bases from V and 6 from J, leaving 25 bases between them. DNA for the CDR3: TGTGCCAGCAGCAGCTTAGGAAGCGGGGACCCATTAAATGGCTACACCTTC. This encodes CASSSLGSGDPLNGYTF.

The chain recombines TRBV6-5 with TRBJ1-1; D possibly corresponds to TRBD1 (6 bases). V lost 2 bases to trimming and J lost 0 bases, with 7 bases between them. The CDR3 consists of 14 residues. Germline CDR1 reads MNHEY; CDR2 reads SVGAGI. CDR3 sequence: CASSYGTLNTEAFF. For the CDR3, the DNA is TGTGCCAGCAGTTACGGGACACTGAACACTGAAGCTTTCTTT.

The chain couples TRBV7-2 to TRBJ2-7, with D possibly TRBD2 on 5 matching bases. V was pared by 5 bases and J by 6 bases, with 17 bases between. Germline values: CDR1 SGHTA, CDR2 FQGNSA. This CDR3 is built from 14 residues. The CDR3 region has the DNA TGTGCCAGCAGCCCCGGACTTCTTGCCCTCGAGCAGTACTTC. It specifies CASSPGLLALEQYF.

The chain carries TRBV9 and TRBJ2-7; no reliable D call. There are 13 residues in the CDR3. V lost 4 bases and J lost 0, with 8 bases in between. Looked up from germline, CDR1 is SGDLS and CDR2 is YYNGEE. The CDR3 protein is CASSLSGSYEQYF. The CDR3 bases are TGTGCCAGCAGCTTGAGTGGCTCCTACGAGCAGTACTTC.

The DNA for the CDR3 is TGTGCCAGCAGCAAAGATAGGGCGGGCTATGGCTACACCTTC. Translating gives CASSKDRAGYGYTF. This chain uses TRBV21-1 with TRBJ1-2. TRBV21-1 is a documented pseudogene. This CDR3 spans 14 amino acids.

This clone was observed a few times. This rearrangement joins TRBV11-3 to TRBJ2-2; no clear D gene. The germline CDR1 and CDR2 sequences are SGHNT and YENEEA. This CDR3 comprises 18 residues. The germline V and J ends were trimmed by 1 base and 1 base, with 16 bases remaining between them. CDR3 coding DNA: TGTGCCAGCAGCTTAGTAGACCTCTTCGGACGGAACACCGGGGAGCTGTTTTTT. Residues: CASSLVDLFGRNTGELFF.

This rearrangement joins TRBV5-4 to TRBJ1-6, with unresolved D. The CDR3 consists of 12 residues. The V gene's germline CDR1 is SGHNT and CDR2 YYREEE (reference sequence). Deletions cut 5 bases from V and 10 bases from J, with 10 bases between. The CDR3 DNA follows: TGTGCCAGCAGGATAGGGTCGTCACCCCTCCACTTT. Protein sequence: CASRIGSSPLHF.

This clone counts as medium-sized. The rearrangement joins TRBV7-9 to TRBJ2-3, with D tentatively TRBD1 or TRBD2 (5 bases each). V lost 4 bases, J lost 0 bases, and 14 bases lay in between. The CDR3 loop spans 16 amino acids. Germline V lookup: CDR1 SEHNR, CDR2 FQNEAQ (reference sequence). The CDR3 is CASSSRDGSSTDTQYF. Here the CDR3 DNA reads TGTGCCAGCAGCTCCCGGGACGGATCTAGCACAGATACGCAGTATTTT.